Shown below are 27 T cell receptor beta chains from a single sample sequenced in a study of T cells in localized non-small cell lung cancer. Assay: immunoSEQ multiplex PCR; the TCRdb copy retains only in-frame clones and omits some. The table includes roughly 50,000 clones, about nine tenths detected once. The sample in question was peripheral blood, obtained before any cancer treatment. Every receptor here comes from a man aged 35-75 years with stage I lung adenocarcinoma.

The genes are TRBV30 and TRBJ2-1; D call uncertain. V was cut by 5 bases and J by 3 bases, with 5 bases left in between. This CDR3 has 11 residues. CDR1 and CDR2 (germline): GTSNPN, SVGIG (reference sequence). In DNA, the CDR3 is TGTGCCTGGGGGGTCTACAATGAGCAGTTCTTC. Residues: CAWGVYNEQFF.

CDR3 bases: TGTGCCAGCAGCTTTGAACTAGGGGAATACAATGAGCAGTTCTTC. Residues: CASSFELGEYNEQFF. This chain uses TRBV5-4 with TRBJ2-1, with D possibly being TRBD1 or TRBD2 (5 bases each). This CDR3 has 15 residues. V shed 2 bases and J shed 4 bases, with 13 bases lying between them. Per the germline V gene, CDR1 is SGHNT and CDR2 is YYREEE (reference sequence).

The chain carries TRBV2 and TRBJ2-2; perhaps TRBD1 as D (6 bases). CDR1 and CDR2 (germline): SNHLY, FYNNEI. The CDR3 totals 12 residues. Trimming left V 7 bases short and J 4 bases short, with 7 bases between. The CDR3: CASIGGTGELFF. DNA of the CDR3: TGTGCCAGCATAGGGGGCACCGGGGAGCTGTTTTTT.

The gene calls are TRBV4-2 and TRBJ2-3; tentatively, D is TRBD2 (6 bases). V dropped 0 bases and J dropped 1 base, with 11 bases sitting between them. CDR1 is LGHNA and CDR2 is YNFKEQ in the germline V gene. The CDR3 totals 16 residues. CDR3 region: CASSQDPGLGTDTQYF. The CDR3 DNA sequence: TGTGCCAGCAGCCAAGATCCGGGACTCGGCACAGATACGCAGTATTTT.

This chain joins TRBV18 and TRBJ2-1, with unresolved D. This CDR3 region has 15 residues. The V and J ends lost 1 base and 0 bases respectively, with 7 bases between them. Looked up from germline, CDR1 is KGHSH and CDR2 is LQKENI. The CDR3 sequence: CASSPRHSSYNEQFF. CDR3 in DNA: TGTGCCAGCTCACCACGGCACAGCTCCTACAATGAGCAGTTCTTC.

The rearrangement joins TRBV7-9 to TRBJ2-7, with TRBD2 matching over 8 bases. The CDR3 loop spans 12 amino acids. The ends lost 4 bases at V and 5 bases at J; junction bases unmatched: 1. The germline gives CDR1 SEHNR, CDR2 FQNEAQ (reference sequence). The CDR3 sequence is CASSSGGDEQYF. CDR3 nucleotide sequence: TGTGCCAGCAGCTCGGGGGGGGACGAGCAGTACTTC.

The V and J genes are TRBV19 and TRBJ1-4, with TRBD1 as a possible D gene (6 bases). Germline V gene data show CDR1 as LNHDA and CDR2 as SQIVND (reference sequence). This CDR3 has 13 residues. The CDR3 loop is CDPRGGTNEKLFF. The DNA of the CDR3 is TGTGACCCCCGCGGGGGCACTAATGAAAAACTGTTTTTT. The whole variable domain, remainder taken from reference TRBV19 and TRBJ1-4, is DGGITQSPKYLFRKEGQNVTLSCEQNLNHDAMYWYRQDPGQGLRLIYYSQIVNDFQKGDIAEGYSVSREKKESFPLTVTSAQKNPTAFYLCDPRGGTNEKLFFGSGTQLSVL.

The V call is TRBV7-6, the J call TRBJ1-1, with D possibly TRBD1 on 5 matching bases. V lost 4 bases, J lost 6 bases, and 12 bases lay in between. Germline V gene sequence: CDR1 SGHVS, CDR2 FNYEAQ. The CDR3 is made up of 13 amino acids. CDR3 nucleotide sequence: TGTGCCAGCAGCTCAGGGCCGGGGGCTGAAGCTTTCTTT. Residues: CASSSGPGAEAFF.

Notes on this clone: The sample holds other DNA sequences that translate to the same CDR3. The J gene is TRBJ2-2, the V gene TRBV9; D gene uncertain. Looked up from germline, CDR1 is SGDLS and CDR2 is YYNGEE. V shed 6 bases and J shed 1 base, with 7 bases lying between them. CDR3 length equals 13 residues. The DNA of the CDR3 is TGTGCCAGCACGCGCCAGAACACCGGGGAGCTGTTTTTT. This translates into CASTRQNTGELFF. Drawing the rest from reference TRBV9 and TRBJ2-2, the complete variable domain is DSGVTQTPKHLITATGQRVTLRCSPRSGDLSVYWYQQSLDQGLQFLIQYYNGEERAKGNILERFSAQQFPDLHSELNLSSLELGDSALYFCASTRQNTGELFFGEGSRLTVL.

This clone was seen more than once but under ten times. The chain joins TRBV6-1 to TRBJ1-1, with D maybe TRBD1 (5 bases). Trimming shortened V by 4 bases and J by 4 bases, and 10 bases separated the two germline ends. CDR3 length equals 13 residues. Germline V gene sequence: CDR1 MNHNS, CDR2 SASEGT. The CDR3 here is CASSAQAGTEAFF. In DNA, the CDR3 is TGTGCCAGCAGTGCACAGGCGGGCACTGAAGCTTTCTTT.

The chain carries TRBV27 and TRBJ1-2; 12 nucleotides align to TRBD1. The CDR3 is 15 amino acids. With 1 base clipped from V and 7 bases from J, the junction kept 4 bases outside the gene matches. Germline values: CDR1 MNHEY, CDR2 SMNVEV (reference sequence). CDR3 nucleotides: TGTGCCAGCAGTTTATTGGGACAGGGGGCCTTTGGCTACACCTTC. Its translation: CASSLLGQGAFGYTF.

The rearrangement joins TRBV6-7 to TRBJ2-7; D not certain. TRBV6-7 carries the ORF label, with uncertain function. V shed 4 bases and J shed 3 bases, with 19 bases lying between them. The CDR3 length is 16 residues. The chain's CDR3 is CASSFLPLLGHYEQYF. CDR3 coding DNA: TGTGCCAGCAGTTTCCTTCCCCTCCTAGGGCACTACGAGCAGTACTTC.

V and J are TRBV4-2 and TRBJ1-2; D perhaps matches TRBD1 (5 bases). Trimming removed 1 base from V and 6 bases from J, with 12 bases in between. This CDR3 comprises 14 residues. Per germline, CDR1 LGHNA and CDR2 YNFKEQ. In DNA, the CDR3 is TGTGCCAGCAGCCAAGGTTCCAGGGAGGATGGCTACACCTTC. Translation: CASSQGSREDGYTF.

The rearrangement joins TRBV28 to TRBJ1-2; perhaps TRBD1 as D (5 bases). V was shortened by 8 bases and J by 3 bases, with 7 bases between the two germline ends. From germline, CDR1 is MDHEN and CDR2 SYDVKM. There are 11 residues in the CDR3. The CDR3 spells CASGTDYGYTF. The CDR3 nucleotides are TGTGCCAGCGGGACTGACTATGGCTACACCTTC.

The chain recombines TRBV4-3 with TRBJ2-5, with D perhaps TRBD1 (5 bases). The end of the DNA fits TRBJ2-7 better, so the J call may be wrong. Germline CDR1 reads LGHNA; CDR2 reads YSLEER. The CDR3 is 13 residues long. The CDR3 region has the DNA TGCGCCAGCAGCCAAGTCCAGGGCTACGAGCAGTACTTC. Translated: CASSQVQGYEQYF.

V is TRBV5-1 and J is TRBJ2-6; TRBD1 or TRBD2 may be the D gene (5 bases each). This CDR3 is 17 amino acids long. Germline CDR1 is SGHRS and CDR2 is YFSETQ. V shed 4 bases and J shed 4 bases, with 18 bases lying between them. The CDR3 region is CASSPYLEGPGANVLTF. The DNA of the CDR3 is TGCGCCAGCAGCCCTTACCTCGAGGGGCCCGGGGCCAACGTCCTGACTTTC.

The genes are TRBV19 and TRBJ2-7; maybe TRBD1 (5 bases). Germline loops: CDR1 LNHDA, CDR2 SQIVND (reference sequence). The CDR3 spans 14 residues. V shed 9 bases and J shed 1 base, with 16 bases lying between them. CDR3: CASSDRTQSYEQYF. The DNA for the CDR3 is TGTGCCAGCTCAGACAGAACCCAATCCTACGAGCAGTACTTC. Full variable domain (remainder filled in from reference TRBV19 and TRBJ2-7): DGGITQSPKYLFRKEGQNVTLSCEQNLNHDAMYWYRQDPGQGLRLIYYSQIVNDFQKGDIAEGYSVSREKKESFPLTVTSAQKNPTAFYLCASSDRTQSYEQYFGPGTRLTVT.

Here the CDR3 reads CATQPGQSYEQYF. CDR3 nucleotides: TGTGCCACTCAGCCGGGACAGAGCTACGAGCAGTACTTC. The chain is built from TRBV28 and TRBJ2-7; 7 nucleotides match TRBD1. CDR1 and CDR2 (germline): MDHEN, SYDVKM. With V trimmed by 10 bases and J by 3 bases, 9 bases remained unmatched. There are 13 residues in the CDR3.

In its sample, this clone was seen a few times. The CDR3 sequence: CASSLGLAVGEQYF. CDR3 nucleotide sequence: TGTGCCAGCAGCCTGGGACTAGCTGTAGGGGAGCAGTACTTC. The chain links TRBV7-2 to TRBJ2-7, with TRBD2 identical over 9 bases. Germline CDR1 SGHTA, CDR2 FQGNSA. This CDR3 has 14 residues. The V gene end was trimmed by 5 bases and the J gene end by 7 bases; junction bases not matched to a gene: 9.

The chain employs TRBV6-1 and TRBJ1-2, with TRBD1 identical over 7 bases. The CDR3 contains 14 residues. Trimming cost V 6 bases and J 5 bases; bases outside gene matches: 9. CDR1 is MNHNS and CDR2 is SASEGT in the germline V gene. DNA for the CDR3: TGTGCCAGCAGCGTAACACAGGGGATTTATGGCTACACCTTC. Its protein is CASSVTQGIYGYTF.

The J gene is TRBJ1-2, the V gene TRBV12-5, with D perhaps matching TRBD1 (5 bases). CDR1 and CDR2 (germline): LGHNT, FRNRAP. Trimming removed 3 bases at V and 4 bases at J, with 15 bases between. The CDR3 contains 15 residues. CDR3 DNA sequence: TGTGCTAGTGGTTTCCAGGGACGGCGCTTCTATGGCTACACCTTC. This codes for CASGFQGRRFYGYTF.

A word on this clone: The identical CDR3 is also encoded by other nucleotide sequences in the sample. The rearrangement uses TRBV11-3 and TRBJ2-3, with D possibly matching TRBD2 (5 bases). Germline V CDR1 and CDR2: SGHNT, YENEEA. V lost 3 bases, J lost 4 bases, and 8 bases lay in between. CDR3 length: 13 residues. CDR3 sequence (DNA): TGTGCCAGCAGCTTTGGAGGCTCAGATACGCAGTATTTT. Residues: CASSFGGSDTQYF.

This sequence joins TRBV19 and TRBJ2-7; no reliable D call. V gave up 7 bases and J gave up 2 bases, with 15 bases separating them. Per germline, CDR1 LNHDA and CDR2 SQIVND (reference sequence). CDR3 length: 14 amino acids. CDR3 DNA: TGTGCCAGTAAGGCGGCAATCAGCGCCTACGAGCAGTACTTC. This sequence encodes CASKAAISAYEQYF.

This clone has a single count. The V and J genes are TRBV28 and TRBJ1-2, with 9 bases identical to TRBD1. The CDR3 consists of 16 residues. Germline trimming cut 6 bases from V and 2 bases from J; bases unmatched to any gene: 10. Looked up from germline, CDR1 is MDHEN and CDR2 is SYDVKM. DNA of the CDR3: TGTGCCAGCAGCGCACCTCCGGGACAGGGAAACTATGGCTACACCTTC. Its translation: CASSAPPGQGNYGYTF.

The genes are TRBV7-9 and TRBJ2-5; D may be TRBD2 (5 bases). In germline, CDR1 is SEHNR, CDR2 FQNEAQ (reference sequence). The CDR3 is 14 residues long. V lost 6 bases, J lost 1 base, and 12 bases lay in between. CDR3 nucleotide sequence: TGTGCCAGCAGTAGTCCGGGATCCCAAGAGACCCAGTACTTC. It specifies CASSSPGSQETQYF.

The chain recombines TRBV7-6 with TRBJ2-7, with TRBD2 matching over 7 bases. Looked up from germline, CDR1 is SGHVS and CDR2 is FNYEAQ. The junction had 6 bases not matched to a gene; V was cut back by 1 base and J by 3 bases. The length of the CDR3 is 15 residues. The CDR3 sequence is CASSLGGGSGYEQYF. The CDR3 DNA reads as TGTGCCAGCAGCTTAGGCGGCGGGAGTGGCTACGAGCAGTACTTC.

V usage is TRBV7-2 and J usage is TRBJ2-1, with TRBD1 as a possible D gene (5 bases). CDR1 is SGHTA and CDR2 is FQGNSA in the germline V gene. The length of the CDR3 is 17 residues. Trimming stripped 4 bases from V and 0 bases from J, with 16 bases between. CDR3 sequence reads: CASSSPVFQGSYNEQFF. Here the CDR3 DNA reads TGTGCCAGCAGCTCCCCGGTCTTCCAGGGCTCCTACAATGAGCAGTTCTTC. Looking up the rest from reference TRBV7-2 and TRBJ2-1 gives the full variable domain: GAGVSQSPSNKVTEKGKDVELRCDPISGHTALYWYRQSLGQGLEFLIYFQGNSAPDKSGLPSDRFSAERTGGSVSTLTIQRTQQEDSAVYLCASSSPVFQGSYNEQFFGPGTRLTVL.